This T cell receptor beta chain was found in a study of identical twins. Study-level results: Out-of-frame alpha sequences common to twins exhibited an excess of low generation probability. Whereas memory repertoires showed no such difference, abundant cord blood beta clonotypes carried fewer insertions.

Template switching supplied a universal primer site; unique molecular identifiers were carried on the cDNA. TCRdb itself ran the 5' RACE reads through MiXCR, one entry per CDR3 protein. The data contain hundreds of thousands of distinct CDR3 sequences, 5.5% to 6.5% of them singletons. This clonotype was seen more than once but under ten times. Its antigen is as yet unknown. The TCR was taken from a man between 18 and 29 years old in good health. The sequencing input was naive T cells sorted from blood.

Here the CDR3 DNA reads TGCAGCGTGGTCCAGGGCGGGAATGAGCAGTTCTTC. Translation gives CSVVQGGNEQFF. The V and J genes are TRBV29-1 and TRBJ2-1; D is tentatively TRBD1 or TRBD2 (5 bases each). This CDR3 comprises 12 residues. V was pared by 6 bases and J by 7 bases, with 13 bases between. Germline V gene data show CDR1 as SQVTM and CDR2 as ANQGSEA.